This T cell receptor (beta chain) was identified during a study of regulatory T cells in long-lasting Graves disease. About the study: Patients newly diagnosed with Graves' had been on antithyroid drugs for under 3 months.

The sample holds many counts of this clonotype. Its target is not known. Trimming cost V 5 bases and J 2 bases, with 13 bases left between them. CDR3 length: 14 residues. Germline CDR1 and CDR2: MDHEN and SYDVKM. Time point meaning: newly diagnosed GD, antithyroid drugs for less than 3 months. PBMC-derived RNA was used for the TCR library. The patients included were those that came from an endocrinology department in Xi'an, China. Arm-PCR of CDR3 regions and iRepertoire HTBI primers were the basis on which TCR beta libraries were built. Each CDR3 protein is one row after TCRdb ran MiXCR on the multiplex PCR reads. The sample consists of roughly 420,000 distinct CDR3 sequences, around 15% of them appearing once. General observations from the study: Sample size, which was small, may have reduced accuracy.

The same data also contributed to another study, on T cells in Graves' hyperthyroidism and ophthalmopathy. That publication notes: Blood also showed most of the thyroid clonotypes that were expanded above 0.001.

Here the sequenced sample was peripheral blood mononuclear cells (PBMCs), taken at new diagnosis, from a patient treated with antithyroid drugs. This receptor was obtained from a woman aged 45-59 years with Graves disease. The chain joins TRBV28 to TRBJ2-7, with D perhaps TRBD2 (6 bases). The CDR3 DNA reads TGTGCCAGCAGTAACGATGGGACTCCCTACGAGCAGTACTTC. It specifies CASSNDGTPYEQYF.